The entry below gives a single T cell receptor (beta chain) sequence along with its context. Its target is unknown. Germline CDR1 is SGHRS and CDR2 is YFSETQ. The CDR3 has 15 residues. V lost 0 bases, J lost 5 bases, and 15 bases lay in between. The record originates from a study of cytomegalovirus exposure and HLA in healthy donors. Study results and limitations: A later analysis found first-cohort TCR clusters tended to co-occur in the 120 or so validation repertoires. Cytomegalovirus association was listed for 164 TCR beta chains. It was reportedly the case that the classifier diagnosed cytomegalovirus status with high specificity and sensitivity. While the bulk of TCR sequences proved rare, some public TCRs turned up in many donors.

Measured with immunoSEQ multiplex PCR; TCRdb has only the in-frame clones, and not every one. The table has about 130,000 clones, about 96% seen once. Input material: PBMCs. This receptor was obtained from a man younger than 35 in good health and CMV-seronegative. This chain uses TRBV5-1 with TRBJ2-7; a possible D gene is TRBD2 (7 bases). The chain's CDR3 is CASSLESGGVDEQYF. In DNA form, the CDR3 reads TGCGCCAGCAGCTTGGAGTCGGGGGGCGTCGACGAGCAGTACTTC.